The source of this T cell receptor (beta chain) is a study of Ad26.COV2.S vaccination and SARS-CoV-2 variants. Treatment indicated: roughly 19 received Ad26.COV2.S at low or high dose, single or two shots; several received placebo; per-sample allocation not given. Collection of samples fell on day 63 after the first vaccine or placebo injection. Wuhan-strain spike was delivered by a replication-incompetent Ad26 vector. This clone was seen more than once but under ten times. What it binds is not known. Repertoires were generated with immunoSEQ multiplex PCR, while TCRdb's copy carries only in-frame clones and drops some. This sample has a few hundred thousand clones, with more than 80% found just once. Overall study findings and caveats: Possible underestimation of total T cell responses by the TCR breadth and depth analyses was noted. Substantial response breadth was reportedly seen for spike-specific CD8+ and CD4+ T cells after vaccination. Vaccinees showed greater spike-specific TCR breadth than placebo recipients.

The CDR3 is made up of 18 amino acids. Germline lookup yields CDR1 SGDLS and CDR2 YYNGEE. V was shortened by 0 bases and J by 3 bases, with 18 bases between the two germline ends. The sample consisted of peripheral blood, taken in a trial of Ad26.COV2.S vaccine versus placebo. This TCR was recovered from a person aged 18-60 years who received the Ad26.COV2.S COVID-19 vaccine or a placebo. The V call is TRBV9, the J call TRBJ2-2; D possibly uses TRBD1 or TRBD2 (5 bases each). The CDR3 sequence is CASSVEGTGRAHTGELFF. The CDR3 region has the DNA TGTGCCAGCAGCGTAGAGGGGACGGGCCGGGCGCACACCGGGGAGCTGTTTTTT.